This entry features one T cell receptor beta chain sequence. There is no known antigen for this receptor. No base qualities exist here, and no much larger clone lies one base off it. In this study, focal radiation therapy paired with CTLA-4 blockade (ipilimumab) was tested in patients who had chemo-refractory metastatic non-small-cell lung cancer. The junction shows trimming of 0 bases on V and 4 bases on J, plus 12 bases between the germline ends. Taken from the germline V gene (reference sequence), the CDR1 and CDR2 loops are LNHNV and YYDKDF. Taken from cysteine to phenylalanine, the CDR3 has 16 residues. Only the CDR3 region is kept as DNA, spanning 48 bases read in frame from base 1. These data originate in a study of radiotherapy plus CTLA-4 blockade in lung cancer (dated by TCRdb to the late 2010s). Background for the entire study: Objective responses occurred in 18% of enrolled patients, and 30% to 35% achieved disease control.

Results the study describes overall, beyond this receptor: Early dynamic changes in blood T cell clones, together with increased serum interferon-beta after radiation, were reported as the strongest predictors of response. After treatment with radiotherapy and ipilimumab, TCR clones that came from tumors expanded in the peripheral blood.

Library generation was performed with the immunoSEQ multiplex PCR assay. This immuneACCESS table, as held by TCRdb, lists in-frame sequences with V and J called but not all clones. Of the missing ones, under half trace to an unresolved V gene in checked studies; the others have no known cause. Present in this sample are tens of thousands of clones, roughly four fifths of which were seen just once. The ten top clones hold 0.82% of the sample. The receptor was isolated from a human donor with non-small cell lung cancer who had stable disease on radiotherapy plus ipilimumab. The rearranged segments are TRBV15 and TRBJ2-2; the D gene assignment is ambiguous. Material: peripheral blood, obtained from a patient treated with radiotherapy plus ipilimumab. The DNA sequence is given as TGTGCCACCAGCAGAGATCAACGGCGCCTCACCGGGGAGCTGTTTTTT. Translated, it gives CATSRDQRRLTGELFF.